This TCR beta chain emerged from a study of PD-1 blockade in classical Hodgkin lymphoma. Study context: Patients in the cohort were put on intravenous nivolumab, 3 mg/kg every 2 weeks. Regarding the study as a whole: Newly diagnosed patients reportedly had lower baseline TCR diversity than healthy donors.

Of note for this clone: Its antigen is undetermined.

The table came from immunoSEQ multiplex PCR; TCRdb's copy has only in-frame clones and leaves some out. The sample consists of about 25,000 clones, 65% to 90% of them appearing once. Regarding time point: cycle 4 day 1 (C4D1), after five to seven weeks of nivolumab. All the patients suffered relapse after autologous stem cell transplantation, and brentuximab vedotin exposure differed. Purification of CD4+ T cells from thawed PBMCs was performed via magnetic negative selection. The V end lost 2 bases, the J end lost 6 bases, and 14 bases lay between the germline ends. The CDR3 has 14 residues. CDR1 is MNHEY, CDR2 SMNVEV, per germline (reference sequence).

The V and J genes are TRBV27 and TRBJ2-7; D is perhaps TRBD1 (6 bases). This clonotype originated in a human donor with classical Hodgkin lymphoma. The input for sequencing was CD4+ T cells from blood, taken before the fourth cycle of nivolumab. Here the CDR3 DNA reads TGTGCCAGCAGTTTACCTCTAGGACAGAGCGAGCAGTACTTC. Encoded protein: CASSLPLGQSEQYF.